This T cell receptor (beta chain) came from a study of identical twins. Study outcomes and limitations: Invariant populations such as MAIT and iNKT cells could partly muddle zero-insertion analyses.

MiXCR was run by TCRdb on the 5' RACE reads, yielding one entry per CDR3 protein. The sample holds 510,000 or so distinct CDR3 sequences; over 12% are singletons and the top ten take roughly 0.42%. This clonotype was seen only a few times. The antigen remains undetermined. CDR3 length equals 13 residues. Germline V gene lookup returns CDR1 MGHRA and CDR2 YSYEKL. V lost 4 bases to trimming and J lost 7 bases, with 11 bases between them. This sample was shared with a second study, whose subject was yellow fever vaccine responses in identical twins.

This clonotype was obtained from a woman between 18 and 29 years old in good health. The source material was CD4+ T cells sorted from blood. The gene calls are TRBV4-1 and TRBJ2-1, with D unresolved. The CDR3 region has the DNA TGCGCCAGCAGCCGACCGCCGAGGAATGAGCAGTTCTTC. This sequence encodes CASSRPPRNEQFF.